These 5 T cell receptor beta chains originate from one sample sequenced in a study of blood T cell dynamics during melanoma immunotherapy. Here immunoSEQ multiplex PCR was the method, and the copy in TCRdb shows in-frame clones only, minus some. The table shows more than 10,000 clones, with roughly 80% occurring only once. Noted time point: week 3, after first cycle of checkpoint inhibitor. The input for sequencing was blood, taken from a patient treated with checkpoint blockade. The receptors shown here come from a human donor with melanoma.

Here the CDR3 DNA reads TGTGCCAGCAGTAGTAGGGGATTGGGATCTGGGGCCAACGTCCTGACTTTC. Its translation is CASSSRGLGSGANVLTF. The V gene is TRBV2, the J gene TRBJ2-6, with D possibly TRBD1 on 5 matching bases. CDR3 size: 17 residues. The germline gives CDR1 SNHLY, CDR2 FYNNEI. The V gene lost 5 bases and the J gene lost 1 base, with 15 bases spanning the gap.

This clone is large (0.1 to 1%) in the sample. V usage is TRBV28 and J usage is TRBJ2-7; maybe TRBD2 (6 bases). CDR1 and CDR2 (germline): MDHEN, SYDVKM. The CDR3 covers 12 residues. With 6 bases removed from V and 6 bases from J, the gap between germline ends came to 12 bases. The CDR3 DNA reads TGTGCCAGCAGCCTCCTAGCGACCGAGCAGTACTTC. Residues: CASSLLATEQYF.

The chain carries TRBV4-1 and TRBJ2-2; no clear D gene. Germline CDR1 and CDR2: MGHRA and YSYEKL. This CDR3 contains 15 residues. V was clipped by 1 base and J by 0 bases, with 6 bases between them. CDR3 nucleotide sequence: TGCGCCAGCAGCCAAGTCGGCACGAACACCGGGGAGCTGTTTTTT. It codes for CASSQVGTNTGELFF.

The chain uses TRBV29-1 and TRBJ2-5; D gene uncertain. The CDR3 has 12 amino acids. V lost 0 bases and J 5 bases, leaving 7 bases between the germline ends. Germline V gene lookup returns CDR1 SQVTM and CDR2 ANQGSEA. The CDR3 DNA reads as TGCAGCGTTGAAGACCCAAGTGAGACCCAGTACTTC. Translation: CSVEDPSETQYF.

The CDR3: CASSSGQQNEKLFF. In nucleotides, the CDR3 is TGTGCCAGCTCATCCGGGCAGCAAAATGAAAAACTGTTTTTT. The chain employs TRBV18 and TRBJ1-4; D is undetermined. Trimming shortened V by 5 bases and J by 5 bases, and 12 bases separated the two germline ends. The CDR3 length is 14 residues. CDR1 and CDR2 (germline): KGHSH, LQKENI.